One sample yielded the 22 T cell receptor beta chains listed below, sequenced in a study of identical twins listed by TCRdb under 2016. The library was prepared using 5' RACE. The sequencer listed for this sample is Illumina HiSeq 2000. TCRdb cleaned the public reads at Q25 with fastp, built clones with MiXCR and kept in-frame beta chains. One record per CDR3 amino acid sequence lists the most common genes and DNA. The table for this sample lists 750,000 to 950,000 distinct CDR3 sequences; over 9% of them were counted only once. The ten top clones hold roughly 1.5% of the sample. In addition, the sample was reused for a study of yellow fever vaccine responses in identical twins.

Sequencing was performed on PBMCs. The receptors here all came from a woman aged 18-35 years in good health.

The chain has TRBV2 and TRBJ1-5, with 7 nucleotides matching TRBD1. The V gene's germline CDR1 is SNHLY and CDR2 FYNNEI. Losses at the gene ends were 2 bases for V and 6 bases for J; bases not matched to a gene: 4. The CDR3 is 14 amino acids. The DNA for the CDR3 is TGTGCCAGCAGTGAAAACAGGGGTAGTCAGCCCCAGCATTTT. Translated: CASSENRGSQPQHF.

In this sample, this clonotype turned up many times. The CDR3 is CASSPVAVETQYF. The DNA for the CDR3 is TGCGCCAGCAGTCCCGTCGCGGTAGAGACCCAGTACTTC. The rearrangement links TRBV5-1 to TRBJ2-5, with D unresolved. Germline V gives CDR1 SGHRS, CDR2 YFSETQ. The V end lost 5 bases, the J end lost 4 bases, and 12 bases lay between the germline ends. This CDR3 spans 13 amino acids.

This clonotype was recorded a few times. The chain is built from TRBV2 and TRBJ2-5, with D perhaps TRBD2 (6 bases). V lost 6 bases and J 5 bases, leaving 19 bases between the germline ends. The length of the CDR3 is 15 residues. Germline lookup yields CDR1 SNHLY and CDR2 FYNNEI. CDR3 loop: CASRGGTSERETQYF. CDR3 bases: TGTGCCAGCAGGGGCGGGACCTCCGAGAGGGAGACCCAGTACTTC.

The chain carries TRBV7-8 and TRBJ2-7; TRBD2 might be the D (6 bases). Germline V gives CDR1 SGHVS, CDR2 FQNEAQ. Deletions cut 5 bases from V and 0 bases from J, with 11 bases between. CDR3 length equals 14 residues. CDR3 protein: CASSRRVLSYEQYF. The CDR3 DNA follows: TGTGCCAGCAGCCGGAGGGTCCTCTCCTACGAGCAGTACTTC.

V usage is TRBV12-3 or TRBV12-4 and J usage is TRBJ1-2; unclear D gene. V lost 5 bases, J lost 4 bases, and 17 bases lay in between. The CDR3 is 15 amino acids. CDR3 in amino acids: CASSPTGRLFYGYTF. The CDR3 nucleotides are TGTGCCAGCAGTCCTACGGGCCGATTATTCTATGGCTACACCTTC.

This chain joins TRBV7-8 and TRBJ2-3; 11 positions match TRBD2. The CDR3 extends over 16 amino acids. V shed 3 bases and J 2 bases; nucleotides not matched to a gene: 4. Germline V gives CDR1 SGHVS, CDR2 FQNEAQ. CDR3 in amino acids: CASSFSGRGDTDTQYF. The CDR3 coding sequence is TGTGCCAGCAGCTTTAGCGGGAGGGGTGACACAGATACGCAGTATTTT.

This clonotype was recorded a few times. CDR3 DNA sequence: TGTGCCAGCAGCTTCCCCCACTACGGGGGTCGCACAGATACGCAGTATTTT. Its translation: CASSFPHYGGRTDTQYF. This rearrangement joins TRBV7-9 to TRBJ2-3, with D possibly TRBD2 on 6 matching bases. Trimming cost V 3 bases and J 1 base, with 17 bases left between them. CDR1 and CDR2 from the germline V gene are SEHNR and FQNEAQ (reference sequence). This CDR3 comprises 17 residues.

The CDR3 is CSAKSTGTNEKLFF. The CDR3 DNA reads TGCAGTGCCAAATCGACAGGGACGAATGAAAAACTGTTTTTT. This sequence joins TRBV20-1 and TRBJ1-4; 7 nucleotides match TRBD1. The V gene's germline CDR1 is DFQATT and CDR2 SNEGSKA (reference sequence). The CDR3 sequence is 14 residues long. J was trimmed by 5 bases and V by 6 bases; bases with no gene match: 9.

The genes are TRBV7-6 and TRBJ2-5; D is ambiguous. The CDR3 contains 13 residues. The germline V gene has CDR1 SGHVS and CDR2 FNYEAQ. Trimming removed 8 bases at V and 3 bases at J, with 13 bases between. CDR3 region: CASGQEMKETQYF. Written as DNA, the CDR3 is TGTGCCAGCGGGCAGGAGATGAAAGAGACCCAGTACTTC.

This clonotype was detected only a few times. The chain carries TRBV20-1 and TRBJ2-7; D tentatively reads TRBD1 or TRBD2 (5 bases each). This CDR3 region has 15 residues. Between the trimmed V and J ends, which lost 2 bases and 6 bases, there was a span of 20 bases. Germline values: CDR1 DFQATT, CDR2 SNEGSKA (reference sequence). The CDR3 loop is CSARKEETGTTEQYV. Here the CDR3 DNA reads TGCAGTGCTAGAAAGGAAGAGACCGGGACCACCGAGCAGTACGTC.

This clonotype was detected ten times or more. The V and J genes are TRBV20-1 and TRBJ1-2; D uncertain. Trimming cost V 4 bases and J 1 base, with 16 bases left between them. The CDR3 is 15 residues long. Germline CDR1 and CDR2: DFQATT and SNEGSKA (reference sequence). CDR3 bases: TGCAGTGCTAAGGATGAGGGCTCGAGTAACTATGGCTACACCTTC. It is translated as CSAKDEGSSNYGYTF.

The V call is TRBV6-5, the J call TRBJ2-2; D not resolved. Trimming took 6 bases from V and 7 from J, leaving 9 bases between them. Per the germline V gene, CDR1 is MNHEY and CDR2 is SVGAGI. The CDR3 runs 12 residues. CDR3 sequence reads: CASRDAVGELFF. The CDR3 DNA follows: TGTGCCAGCAGGGACGCAGTCGGGGAGCTGTTTTTT.

This clonotype was seen more than once but under ten times. This chain links TRBV4-1 with TRBJ2-3; TRBD2 is a possible D gene (6 bases). Germline V gene sequence: CDR1 MGHRA, CDR2 YSYEKL. V lost 4 bases, J lost 2 bases, and 19 bases lay in between. The CDR3 spans 17 residues. Here the CDR3 reads CASSLRGSGRSTDTQYF. The CDR3 coding sequence is TGCGCCAGCAGCCTCCGGGGGAGCGGCCGTTCCACAGATACGCAGTATTTT.

This sequence joins TRBV7-3 and TRBJ1-6; D gene uncertain. V lost 2 bases to trimming and J lost 8 bases, with 16 bases between them. The CDR3 consists of 16 residues. The V gene's germline CDR1 is SGHTA and CDR2 FQGTGA. In DNA form, the CDR3 reads TGTGCCAGCAGCTTAGAGGCAGCGGGGTCGGATTCACCCCTCCACTTT. Translating gives CASSLEAAGSDSPLHF.

This clonotype was observed a few times. The genes are TRBV3-1 and TRBJ2-2; D is undetermined. Germline CDR1 reads LGHDT; CDR2 reads YNNKEL (reference sequence). With 2 bases removed from V and 6 bases from J, the gap between germline ends came to 7 bases. The CDR3 loop spans 13 amino acids. The CDR3 region is CASSQMQAGELFF. The CDR3 DNA is TGTGCCAGCAGCCAAATGCAGGCCGGGGAGCTGTTTTTT. The full variable domain, rest sourced from reference TRBV3-1 and TRBJ2-2, is DTAVSQTPKYLVTQMGNDKSIKCEQNLGHDTMYWYKQDSKKFLKIMFSYNNKELIINETVPNRFSPKSPDKAHLNLHINSLELGDSAVYFCASSQMQAGELFFGEGSRLTVL.

The chain links TRBV15 to TRBJ2-1; 10 nucleotides line up with TRBD1. The germline V gene has CDR1 LNHNV and CDR2 YYDKDF (reference sequence). This CDR3 has 16 residues. Trimming removed 4 bases from V and 5 bases from J; junction bases left unmatched: 8. In DNA, the CDR3 is TGTGCCACCAGCACCACCGGGACAGGGGTGAACAATGAGCAGTTCTTC. This sequence encodes CATSTTGTGVNNEQFF.

In this sample, this clonotype turned up many times. The CDR3 sequence: CASSLSHSYEQYF. CDR3 nucleotide sequence: TGTGCCAGCAGTTTAAGCCACTCCTACGAGCAGTACTTC. The V and J genes are TRBV12-3 or TRBV12-4 and TRBJ2-7; D uncertain. With 2 bases removed from V and 0 bases from J, the gap between germline ends came to 5 bases. This CDR3 spans 13 amino acids.

This clonotype was seen a few times. The CDR3, as DNA: TGTGCCAGCAGCTTAGGAGACAGGGGGCAAGAGACCCAGTACTTC. This translates into CASSLGDRGQETQYF. The chain carries TRBV7-9 and TRBJ2-5, with 9 bases identical to TRBD1. Per the germline V gene, CDR1 is SEHNR and CDR2 is FQNEAQ (reference sequence). Trimming cost V 1 base and J 2 bases; bases outside gene matches: 2. The CDR3 sequence is 15 residues long. Full variable domain (outside the CDR3, taken from reference TRBV7-9 and TRBJ2-5): DTGVSQNPRHKITKRGQNVTFRCDPISEHNRLYWYRQTLGQGPEFLTYFQNEAQLEKSRLLSDRFSAERPKGSFSTLEIQRTEQGDSAMYLCASSLGDRGQETQYFGPGTRLLVL.

The table lists this clonotype with many counts. The chain couples TRBV29-1 to TRBJ1-1; D ambiguous. There are 11 residues in the CDR3. Germline CDR1 is SQVTM and CDR2 is ANQGSEA. V was clipped by 4 bases and J by 0 bases, with 3 bases between them. The CDR3 nucleotides read TGCAGCGTTGGTTTGAACACTGAAGCTTTCTTT. Translating gives CSVGLNTEAFF.

This clonotype was recorded a few times. The CDR3 spells CASSGADGVETQYF. CDR3 bases: TGCGCCAGCAGTGGAGCGGACGGGGTAGAGACCCAGTACTTC. The chain carries TRBV10-2 and TRBJ2-5, with D possibly being TRBD2 (5 bases). The CDR3 totals 14 residues. CDR1 is WSHSY, CDR2 SAAADI, per germline. Trimming removed 4 bases at V and 4 bases at J, with 13 bases between.

With regard to this clonotype: This may come from a read error, since a much larger clone is one base off. This chain links TRBV7-9 with TRBJ2-7; D gene unclear. Trimming took off 5 bases at V and 1 base at J, with 12 bases between the two ends. CDR1 and CDR2 (germline): SEHNR, FQNEAQ (reference sequence). The CDR3 extends over 14 amino acids. The CDR3 nucleotides are TGTGCCAGCAGCCTCTACGCCCAATCCTACGAGCAGTACTTC. This sequence encodes CASSLYAQSYEQYF.

The sample holds many counts of this clonotype. The genes are TRBV7-2 and TRBJ1-2; no reliable D call. The CDR3 consists of 13 residues. CDR1 and CDR2 from the germline V gene are SGHTA and FQGNSA. V gave up 4 bases and J gave up 4 bases, with 10 bases separating them. The CDR3 region is CASSSGNAYGYTF. The CDR3 DNA reads TGTGCCAGCAGCTCCGGGAACGCCTATGGCTACACCTTC.